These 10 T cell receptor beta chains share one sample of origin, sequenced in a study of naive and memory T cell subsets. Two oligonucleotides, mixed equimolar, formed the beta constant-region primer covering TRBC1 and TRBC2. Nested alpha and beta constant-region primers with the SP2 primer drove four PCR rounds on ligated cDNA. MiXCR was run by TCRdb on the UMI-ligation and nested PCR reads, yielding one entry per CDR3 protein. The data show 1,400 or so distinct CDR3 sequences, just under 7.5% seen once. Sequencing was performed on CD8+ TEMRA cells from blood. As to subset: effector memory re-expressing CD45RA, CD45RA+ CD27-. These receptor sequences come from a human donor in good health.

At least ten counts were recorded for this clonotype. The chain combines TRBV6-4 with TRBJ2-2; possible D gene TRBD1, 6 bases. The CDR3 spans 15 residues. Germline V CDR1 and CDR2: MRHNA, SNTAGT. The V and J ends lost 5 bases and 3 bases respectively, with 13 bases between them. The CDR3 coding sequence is TGTGCCAGCAGTACCAAGCCAGGGGACACCGGGGAGCTGTTTTTT. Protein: CASSTKPGDTGELFF.

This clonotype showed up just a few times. The chain's CDR3 is CASSLGAGIYNEQFF. The CDR3, as DNA: TGTGCCAGCAGCTTAGGAGCGGGAATATACAATGAGCAGTTCTTC. The chain carries TRBV7-8 and TRBJ2-1, with 7 bases lining up with TRBD2. The junction had 4 bases not matched to a gene; V was cut back by 1 base and J by 4 bases. CDR3 length: 15 amino acids. Germline lookup yields CDR1 SGHVS and CDR2 FQNEAQ.

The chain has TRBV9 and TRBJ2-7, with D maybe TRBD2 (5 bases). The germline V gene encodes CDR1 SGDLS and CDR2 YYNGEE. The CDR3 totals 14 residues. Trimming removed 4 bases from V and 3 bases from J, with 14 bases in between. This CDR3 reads CASSRSDGNYEQYF. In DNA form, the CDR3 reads TGTGCCAGCAGCCGCTCCGACGGGAACTACGAGCAGTACTTC. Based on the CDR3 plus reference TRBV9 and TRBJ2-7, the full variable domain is DSGVTQTPKHLITATGQRVTLRCSPRSGDLSVYWYQQSLDQGLQFLIQYYNGEERAKGNILERFSAQQFPDLHSELNLSSLELGDSALYFCASSRSDGNYEQYFGPGTRLTVT.

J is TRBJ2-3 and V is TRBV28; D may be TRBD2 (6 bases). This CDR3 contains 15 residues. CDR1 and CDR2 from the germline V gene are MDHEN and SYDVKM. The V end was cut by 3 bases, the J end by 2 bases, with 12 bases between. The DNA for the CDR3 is TGTGCCAGCAGTTTGCGGGGCGAGGCCACAGATACGCAGTATTTT. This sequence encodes CASSLRGEATDTQYF.

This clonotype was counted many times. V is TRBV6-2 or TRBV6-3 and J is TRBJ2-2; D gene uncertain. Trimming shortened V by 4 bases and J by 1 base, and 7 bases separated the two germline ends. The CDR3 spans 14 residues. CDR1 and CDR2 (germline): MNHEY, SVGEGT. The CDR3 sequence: CASSSNGNTGELFF. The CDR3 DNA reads TGTGCCAGCAGTTCTAACGGGAACACCGGGGAGCTGTTTTTT.

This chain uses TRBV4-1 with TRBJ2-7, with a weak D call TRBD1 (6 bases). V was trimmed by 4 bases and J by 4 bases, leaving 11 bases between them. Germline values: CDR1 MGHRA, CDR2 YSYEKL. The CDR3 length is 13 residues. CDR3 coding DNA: TGCGCCAGCAGCCCGACCCAGGGGTACGAGCAGTACTTC. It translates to CASSPTQGYEQYF.

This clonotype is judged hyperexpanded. The CDR3 here is CASSAGTGAYEQYF. CDR3 sequence (DNA): TGTGCCAGCAGCGCCGGGACAGGAGCTTACGAGCAGTACTTC. The chain joins TRBV7-3 to TRBJ2-7; 8 nucleotides line up with TRBD1. This CDR3 has 14 residues. J was trimmed by 4 bases and V by 5 bases; bases with no gene match: 7. The germline V gene has CDR1 SGHTA and CDR2 FQGTGA.

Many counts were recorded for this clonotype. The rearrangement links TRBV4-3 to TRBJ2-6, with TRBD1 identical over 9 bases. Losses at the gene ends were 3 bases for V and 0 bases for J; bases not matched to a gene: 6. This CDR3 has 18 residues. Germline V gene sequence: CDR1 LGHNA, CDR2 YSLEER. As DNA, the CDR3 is TGCGCCAGCAGCCAGGCTACACAGGGGGCCTCTGGGGCCAACGTCCTGACTTTC. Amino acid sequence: CASSQATQGASGANVLTF.

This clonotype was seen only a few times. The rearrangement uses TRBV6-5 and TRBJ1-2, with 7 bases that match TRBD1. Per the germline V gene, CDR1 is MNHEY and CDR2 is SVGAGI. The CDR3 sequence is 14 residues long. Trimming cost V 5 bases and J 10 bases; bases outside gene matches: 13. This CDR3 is CASSPRDSRLDYTF. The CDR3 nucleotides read TGTGCCAGCAGTCCCCGGGACAGCCGACTTGACTACACCTTC.

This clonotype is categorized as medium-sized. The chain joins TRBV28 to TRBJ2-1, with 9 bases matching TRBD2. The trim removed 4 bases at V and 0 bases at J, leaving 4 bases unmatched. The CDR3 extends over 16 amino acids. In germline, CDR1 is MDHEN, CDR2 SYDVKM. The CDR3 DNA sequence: TGTGCCAGCAGTTGGGGCGGGAGGGACTCCTACAATGAGCAGTTCTTC. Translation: CASSWGGRDSYNEQFF.